The source of this TCR beta chain is a study of blood T cell repertoires in COVID-19. Assay: immunoSEQ multiplex PCR; the TCRdb copy retains only in-frame clones and omits some. This sample has a few hundred thousand clones, with about 91% found just once. CDR1 is MNHEY and CDR2 is SVGAGI in the germline V gene. Trimming left V 6 bases short and J 7 bases short, with 7 bases between. This CDR3 has 12 amino acids. This chain connects TRBV6-5 to TRBJ1-6; D is unresolved. The clonotype originates from a man aged 18 to 30 with acute COVID-19. Sequencing was done on a sample of PBMCs or T cells enriched from blood (not recorded which). The CDR3: CASRDGNSPLHF. The CDR3, as DNA: TGTGCCAGCAGAGACGGGAATTCACCCCTCCACTTT.